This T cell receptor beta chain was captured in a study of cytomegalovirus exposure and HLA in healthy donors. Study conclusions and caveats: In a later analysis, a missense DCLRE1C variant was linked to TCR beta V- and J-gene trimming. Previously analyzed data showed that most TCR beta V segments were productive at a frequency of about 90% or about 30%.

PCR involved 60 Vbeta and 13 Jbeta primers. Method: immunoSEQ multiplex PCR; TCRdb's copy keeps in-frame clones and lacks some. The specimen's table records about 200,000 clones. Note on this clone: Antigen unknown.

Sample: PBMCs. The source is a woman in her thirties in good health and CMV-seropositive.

The DNA of the CDR3 is TGTGCCAGCAGCGCAGGGGAATTCTATGGCTACACCTTC. Its protein is CASSAGEFYGYTF. The chain is built from TRBV9 and TRBJ1-2, with D possibly being TRBD1 (6 bases). Germline V gene lookup returns CDR1 SGDLS and CDR2 YYNGEE. This CDR3 spans 13 amino acids. The V end lost 3 bases, the J end lost 4 bases, and 10 bases lay between the germline ends.